Below, 8 T cell receptor beta chains from the same sample are listed, as sequenced in a study of blood T cell repertoires in COVID-19. Sequenced by immunoSEQ multiplex PCR; TCRdb stores in-frame clones only, minus some. This table holds a few hundred thousand clones, nearly 90% found once. Material for sequencing was PBMCs or T cells enriched from blood (not recorded which). The receptors originated from a woman aged 18-30 years with acute COVID-19.

This clone turned up a few times. The V call is TRBV11-3, the J call TRBJ1-2; 7 bases align to TRBD1. Germline CDR1 and CDR2: SGHNT and YENEEA. CDR3 length equals 16 residues. The J segment lost 2 bases and the V segment lost 0 bases, leaving 6 bases of the junction unmatched. CDR3 in amino acids: CASSLDPQGTNYGYTF. DNA of the CDR3: TGTGCCAGCAGCTTAGATCCACAGGGGACCAACTATGGCTACACCTTC.

This clone was seen once. The J gene is TRBJ2-7, the V gene TRBV28, with 11 positions matching TRBD1. The trim removed 6 bases at V and 2 bases at J, leaving 6 bases unmatched. The CDR3 length is 15 residues. Per the germline V gene, CDR1 is MDHEN and CDR2 is SYDVKM. The CDR3 nucleotides read TGTGCCAGCAGCCCGGGACAGGGGGTCCCCTACGAGCAGTACTTC. It codes for CASSPGQGVPYEQYF.

This chain connects TRBV5-1 to TRBJ2-1; D is unclear. CDR1 is SGHRS, CDR2 YFSETQ, per germline. The CDR3 totals 14 residues. The ends were cut back, 2 bases at V and 1 base at J, with 7 bases in the middle. The CDR3 protein is CASSFSDSYNEQFF. The CDR3, as DNA: TGCGCCAGCAGCTTTAGTGATTCCTACAATGAGCAGTTCTTC.

This sequence joins TRBV18 and TRBJ2-1, with a tentative D call TRBD1 (6 bases). The CDR3 consists of 16 residues. V lost 3 bases and J 7 bases, leaving 19 bases between the germline ends. Germline V lookup: CDR1 KGHSH, CDR2 LQKENI. The CDR3 DNA follows: TGTGCCAGCTCACCGTCGGGACAAGGGATCGGAAATGAGCAGTTCTTC. Amino acid sequence: CASSPSGQGIGNEQFF.

The chain is built from TRBV27 and TRBJ2-1; D may be TRBD1 (6 bases). Deletions cut 4 bases from V and 8 bases from J, with 21 bases between. The CDR3 runs to 16 residues. Per the germline V gene, CDR1 is MNHEY and CDR2 is SMNVEV (reference sequence). CDR3 sequence reads: CASSSQGPLNSDEQFF. DNA of the CDR3: TGTGCCAGCAGTTCACAGGGCCCATTAAATAGTGATGAGCAGTTCTTC.

V is TRBV6-5 and J is TRBJ2-3, with TRBD2 identical over 12 bases. CDR1 is MNHEY, CDR2 SVGAGI, per germline. Trimming at V came to 2 bases and at J to 6 bases, leaving 3 bases not matched to a gene. The CDR3 has 15 residues. The CDR3 sequence is CASSYGLAGGDTQYF. CDR3 nucleotides: TGTGCCAGCAGTTACGGTCTAGCGGGAGGGGATACGCAGTATTTT.

V is TRBV2 and J is TRBJ1-3, with D maybe TRBD1 (6 bases). Trimming shortened V by 7 bases and J by 0 bases, and 13 bases separated the two germline ends. Germline V gene data show CDR1 as SNHLY and CDR2 as FYNNEI. The CDR3 loop spans 15 amino acids. The CDR3 bases are TGTGCCAGCAATCCGGGACAACACTCTGGAAACACCATATATTTT. This sequence encodes CASNPGQHSGNTIYF.

The chain links TRBV28 to TRBJ1-1; a weak D match, TRBD1 (5 bases). CDR3 length: 13 amino acids. Germline V gene lookup returns CDR1 MDHEN and CDR2 SYDVKM. Trimming cost V 3 bases and J 4 bases, with 9 bases left between them. The chain's CDR3 is CASSFQGSTEAFF. The CDR3 DNA is TGTGCCAGCAGTTTTCAGGGTAGCACTGAAGCTTTCTTT.